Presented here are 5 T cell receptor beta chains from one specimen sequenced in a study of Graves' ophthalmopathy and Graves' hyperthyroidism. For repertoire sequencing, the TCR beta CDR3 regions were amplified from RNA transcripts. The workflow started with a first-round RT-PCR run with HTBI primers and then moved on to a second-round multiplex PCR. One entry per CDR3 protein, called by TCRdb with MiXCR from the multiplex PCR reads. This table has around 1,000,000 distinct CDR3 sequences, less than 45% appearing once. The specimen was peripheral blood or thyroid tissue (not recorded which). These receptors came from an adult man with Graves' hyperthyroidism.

CDR3 protein: CASSESPGGGKNEKLFF. The DNA of the CDR3 is TGTGCCAGCAGTGAATCGCCAGGGGGCGGAAAAAATGAAAAACTGTTTTTT. The chain joins TRBV6-5 to TRBJ1-4; 8 bases fit TRBD1. Germline CDR1 is MNHEY and CDR2 is SVGAGI. J was trimmed by 5 bases and V by 5 bases; bases with no gene match: 13. This CDR3 spans 17 amino acids.

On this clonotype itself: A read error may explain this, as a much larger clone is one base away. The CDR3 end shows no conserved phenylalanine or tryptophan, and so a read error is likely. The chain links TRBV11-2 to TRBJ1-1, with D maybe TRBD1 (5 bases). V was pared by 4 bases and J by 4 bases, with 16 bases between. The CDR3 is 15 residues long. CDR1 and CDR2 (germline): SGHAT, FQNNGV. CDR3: CASSSSGIGATEAFL. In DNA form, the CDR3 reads TGTGCCAGCAGCTCCTCGGGAATAGGGGCCACTGAAGCTTTCCTT.

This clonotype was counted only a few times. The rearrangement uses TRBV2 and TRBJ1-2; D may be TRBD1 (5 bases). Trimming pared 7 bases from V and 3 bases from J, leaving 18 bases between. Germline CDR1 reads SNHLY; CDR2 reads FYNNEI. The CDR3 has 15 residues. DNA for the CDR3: TGTGCCAGCAACGGGCAGGGAATGTACGACTATGGCTACACCTTC. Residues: CASNGQGMYDYGYTF.

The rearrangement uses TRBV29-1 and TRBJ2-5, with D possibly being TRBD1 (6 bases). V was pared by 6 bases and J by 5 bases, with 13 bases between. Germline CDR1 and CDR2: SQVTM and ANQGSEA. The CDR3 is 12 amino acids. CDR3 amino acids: CSVGTPGETQYF. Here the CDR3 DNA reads TGCAGCGTGGGGACACCCGGGGAGACCCAGTACTTC.

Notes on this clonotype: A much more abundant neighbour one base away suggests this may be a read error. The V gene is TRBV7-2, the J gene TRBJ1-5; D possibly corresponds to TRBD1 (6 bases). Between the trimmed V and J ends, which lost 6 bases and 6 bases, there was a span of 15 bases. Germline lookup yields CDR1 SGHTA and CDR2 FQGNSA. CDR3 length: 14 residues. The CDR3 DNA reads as TGTGCCAGCAGTTTCCGCCGAGGGGGTCAGCCCCAGCATTTT. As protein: CASSFRRGGQPQHF.